The entry below describes one T cell receptor (beta chain). Authors' analysis steps: Estimation of nucleated cell counts relied on the amplification of reference gene primers. Some clones are missing from TCRdb's copy, which holds only in-frame ones; the method was immunoSEQ multiplex PCR. D and trimming come from the DNA, and the V and J calls and clone size come from that table. Of 130,000 to 150,000 clones listed, around 80% are singletons. These data originate in a study of blood T cell repertoires in COVID-19. In the study overall: Samples representing acute and convalescent COVID-19 were sourced from the United States, Italy and Spain. The cDNA or gDNA used as material had been derived from T cells, B-cell-depleted T cells, or PBMCs.

The CDR3 is 18 residues long. Trimming took 0 bases from V and 3 from J; bases not matched to a gene: 13. Germline V gene sequence: CDR1 LGHNA, CDR2 YNFKEQ. The chain joins TRBV4-2 to TRBJ2-7, with 8 bases lining up with TRBD2. The receptor comes from a man in his 60s with acute or convalescent COVID-19. The sequenced material came from peripheral blood. In DNA, the CDR3 is TGTGCCAGCAGCCAAGAGCCCACCGGGACTAGTGGGAACTACGAGCAGTACTTC. Translated: CASSQEPTGTSGNYEQYF.